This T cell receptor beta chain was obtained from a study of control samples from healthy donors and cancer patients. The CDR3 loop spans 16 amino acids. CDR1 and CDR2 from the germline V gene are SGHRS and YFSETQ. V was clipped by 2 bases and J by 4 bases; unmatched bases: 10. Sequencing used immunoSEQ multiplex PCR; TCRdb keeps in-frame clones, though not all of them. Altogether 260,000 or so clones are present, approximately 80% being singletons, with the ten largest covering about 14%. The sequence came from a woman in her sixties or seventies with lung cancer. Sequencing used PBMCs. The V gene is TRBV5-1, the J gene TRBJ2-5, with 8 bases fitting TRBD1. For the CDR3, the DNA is TGCGCCAGCAGCTTCCGCTCCTATGGACAGGGAGAGACCCAGTACTTC. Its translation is CASSFRSYGQGETQYF.